This T cell receptor beta chain is drawn from a study of blood T cell repertoires in COVID-19. Study overall: The United States, Italy and Spain provided the acute and convalescent COVID-19 samples. From T cells, B-cell-depleted T cells, or PBMCs came the material, which was cDNA or gDNA.

How the authors handled the data: Cell counts per sample came from amplifying reference gene primers. This table comes from immunoSEQ multiplex PCR, and its TCRdb copy is limited to in-frame clones, with some not included. V and J calls and clone size follow that table, whereas D and trimming were derived from the DNA. The sample holds about 280,000 clones; around 85% are singletons and the top ten take roughly 4.6%. The CDR3 spans 12 residues. V shed 10 bases, J shed 4 bases, and the junction held 6 bases outside the gene matches. Germline values: CDR1 ENHRY, CDR2 SYGVKD. This sequence was found in a man aged 45-65 years with active or convalescent COVID-19. The sequenced sample was peripheral blood. The V gene is TRBV10-3, the J gene TRBJ1-1, with TRBD1 matching 7 bases. In DNA, the CDR3 is TGTGCCACCCAGGGGGGTCGCACTGAAGCTTTCTTT. Translated: CATQGGRTEAFF.